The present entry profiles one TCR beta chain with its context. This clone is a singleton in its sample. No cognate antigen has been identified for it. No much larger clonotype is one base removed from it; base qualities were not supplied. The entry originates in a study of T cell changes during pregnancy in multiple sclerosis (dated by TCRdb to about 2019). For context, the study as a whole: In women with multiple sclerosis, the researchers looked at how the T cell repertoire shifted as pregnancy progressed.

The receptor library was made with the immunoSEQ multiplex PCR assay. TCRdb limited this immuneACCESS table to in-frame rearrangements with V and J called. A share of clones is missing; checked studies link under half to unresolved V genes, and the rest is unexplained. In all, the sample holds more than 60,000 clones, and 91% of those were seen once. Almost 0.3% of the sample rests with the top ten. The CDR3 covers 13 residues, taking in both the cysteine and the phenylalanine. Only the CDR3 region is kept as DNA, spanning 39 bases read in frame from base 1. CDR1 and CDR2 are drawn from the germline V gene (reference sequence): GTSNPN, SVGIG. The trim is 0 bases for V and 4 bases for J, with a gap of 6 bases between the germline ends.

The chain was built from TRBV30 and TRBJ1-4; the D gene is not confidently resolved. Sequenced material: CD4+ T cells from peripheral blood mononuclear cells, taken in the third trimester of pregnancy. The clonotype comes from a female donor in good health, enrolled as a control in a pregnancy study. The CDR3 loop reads CAWSVLVNEKLFF. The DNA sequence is TGTGCCTGGAGTGTATTAGTTAATGAAAAACTGTTTTTT.